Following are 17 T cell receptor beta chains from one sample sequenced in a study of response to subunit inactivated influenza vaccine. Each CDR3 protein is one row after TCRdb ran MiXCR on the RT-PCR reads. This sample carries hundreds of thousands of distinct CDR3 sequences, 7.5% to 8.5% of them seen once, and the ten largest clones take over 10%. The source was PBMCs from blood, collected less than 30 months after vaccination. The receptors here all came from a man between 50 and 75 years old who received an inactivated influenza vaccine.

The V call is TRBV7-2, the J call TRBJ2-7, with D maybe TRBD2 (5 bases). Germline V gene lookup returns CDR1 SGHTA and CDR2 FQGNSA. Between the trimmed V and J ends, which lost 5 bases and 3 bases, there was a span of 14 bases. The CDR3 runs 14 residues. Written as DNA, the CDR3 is TGTGCCAGCAGCCAGAGGGCCGGGAACTACGAGCAGTACTTC. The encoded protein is CASSQRAGNYEQYF.

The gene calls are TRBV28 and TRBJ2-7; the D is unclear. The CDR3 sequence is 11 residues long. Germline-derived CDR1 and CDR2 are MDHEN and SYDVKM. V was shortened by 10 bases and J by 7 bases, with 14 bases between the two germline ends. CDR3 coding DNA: TGTGCCACAGGTACCCCCCGGGAGCAGTACTTC. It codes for CATGTPREQYF.

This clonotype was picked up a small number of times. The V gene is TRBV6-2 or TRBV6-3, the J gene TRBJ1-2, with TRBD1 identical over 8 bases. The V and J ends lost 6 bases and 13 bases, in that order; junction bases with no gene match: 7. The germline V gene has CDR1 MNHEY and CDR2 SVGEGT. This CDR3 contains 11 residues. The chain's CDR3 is CASSLGQGPTF. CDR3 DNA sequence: TGTGCCAGCAGCCTCGGACAGGGTCCCACCTTC.

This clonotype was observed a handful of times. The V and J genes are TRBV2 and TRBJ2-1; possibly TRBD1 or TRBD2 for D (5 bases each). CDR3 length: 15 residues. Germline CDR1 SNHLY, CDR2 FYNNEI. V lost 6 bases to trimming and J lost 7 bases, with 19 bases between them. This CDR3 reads CASSASGRERNEQFF. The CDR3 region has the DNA TGTGCCAGCAGCGCATCAGGCAGGGAGAGGAATGAGCAGTTCTTC.

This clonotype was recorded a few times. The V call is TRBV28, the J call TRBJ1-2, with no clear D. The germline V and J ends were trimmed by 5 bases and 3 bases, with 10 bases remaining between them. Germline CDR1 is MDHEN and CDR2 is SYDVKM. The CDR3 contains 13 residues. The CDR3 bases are TGTGCCAGCAGTGTTAGCACGGACTATGGCTACACCTTC. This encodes CASSVSTDYGYTF.

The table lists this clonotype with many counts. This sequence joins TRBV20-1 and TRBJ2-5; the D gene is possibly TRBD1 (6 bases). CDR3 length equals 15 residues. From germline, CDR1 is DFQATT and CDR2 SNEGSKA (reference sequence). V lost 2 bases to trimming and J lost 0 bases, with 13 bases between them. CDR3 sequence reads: CSARSYREYQETQYF. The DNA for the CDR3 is TGCAGTGCTAGATCATACAGGGAGTACCAAGAGACCCAGTACTTC.

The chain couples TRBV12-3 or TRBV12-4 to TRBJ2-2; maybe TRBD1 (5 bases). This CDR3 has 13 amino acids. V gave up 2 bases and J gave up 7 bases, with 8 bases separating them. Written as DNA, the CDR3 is TGTGCCAGCAGTTTAAGGGGCGTCGGGGAGCTGTTTTTT. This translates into CASSLRGVGELFF.

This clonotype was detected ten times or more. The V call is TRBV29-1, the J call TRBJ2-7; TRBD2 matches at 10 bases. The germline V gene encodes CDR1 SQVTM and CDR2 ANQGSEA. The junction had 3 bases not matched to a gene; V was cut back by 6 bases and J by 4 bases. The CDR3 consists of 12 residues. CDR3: CSVLAGGYEQYF. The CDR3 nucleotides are TGCAGCGTCTTAGCGGGAGGATACGAGCAGTACTTC.

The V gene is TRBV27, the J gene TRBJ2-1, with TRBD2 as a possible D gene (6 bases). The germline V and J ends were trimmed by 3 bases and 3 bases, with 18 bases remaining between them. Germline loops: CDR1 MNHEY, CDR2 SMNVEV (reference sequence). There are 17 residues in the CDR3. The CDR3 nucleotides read TGTGCCAGCAGTTTTCTGTCCGGAGGGAGCTACTACAATGAGCAGTTCTTC. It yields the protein CASSFLSGGSYYNEQFF.

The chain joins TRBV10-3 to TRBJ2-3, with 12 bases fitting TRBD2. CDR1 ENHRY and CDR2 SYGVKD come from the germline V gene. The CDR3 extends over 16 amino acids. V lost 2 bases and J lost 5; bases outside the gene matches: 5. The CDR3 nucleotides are TGTGCCATCAGTGAGCTAGCGGGGGGGCCCGAAGATACGCAGTATTTT. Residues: CAISELAGGPEDTQYF.

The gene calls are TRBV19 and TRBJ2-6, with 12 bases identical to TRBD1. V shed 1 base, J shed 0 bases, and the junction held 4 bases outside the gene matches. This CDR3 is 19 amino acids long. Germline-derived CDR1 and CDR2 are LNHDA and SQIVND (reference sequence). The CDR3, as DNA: TGTGCCAGTAGTATAGGGGACAGGGGGCTGCTCTCTGGGGCCAACGTCCTGACTTTC. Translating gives CASSIGDRGLLSGANVLTF.

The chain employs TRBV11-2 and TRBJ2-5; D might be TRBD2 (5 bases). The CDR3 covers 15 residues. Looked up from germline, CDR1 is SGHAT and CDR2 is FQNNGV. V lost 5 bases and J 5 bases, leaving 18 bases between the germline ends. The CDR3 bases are TGTGCCAGCAGCCTCAGCCCGGGAAATTGGGAGACCCAGTACTTC. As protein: CASSLSPGNWETQYF.

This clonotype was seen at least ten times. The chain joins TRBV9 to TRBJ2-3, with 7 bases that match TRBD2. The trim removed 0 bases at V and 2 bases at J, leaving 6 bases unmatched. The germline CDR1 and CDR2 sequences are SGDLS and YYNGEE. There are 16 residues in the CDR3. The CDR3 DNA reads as TGTGCCAGCAGCGTAGTAGGGCTAGCGGCCACAGATACGCAGTATTTT. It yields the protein CASSVVGLAATDTQYF.

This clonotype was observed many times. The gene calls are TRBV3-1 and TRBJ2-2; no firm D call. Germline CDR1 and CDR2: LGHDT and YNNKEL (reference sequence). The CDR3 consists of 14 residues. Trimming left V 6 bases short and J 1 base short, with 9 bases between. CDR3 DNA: TGTGCCAGCAGGCCATGGGGGAACACCGGGGAGCTGTTTTTT. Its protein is CASRPWGNTGELFF.

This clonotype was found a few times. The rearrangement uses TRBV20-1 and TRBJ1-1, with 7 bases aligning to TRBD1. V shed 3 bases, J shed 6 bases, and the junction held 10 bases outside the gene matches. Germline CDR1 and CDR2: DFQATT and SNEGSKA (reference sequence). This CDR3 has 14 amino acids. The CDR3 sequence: CSASGGQTAAEAFF. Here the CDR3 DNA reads TGCAGTGCTAGTGGGGGACAGACGGCTGCTGAAGCTTTCTTT.

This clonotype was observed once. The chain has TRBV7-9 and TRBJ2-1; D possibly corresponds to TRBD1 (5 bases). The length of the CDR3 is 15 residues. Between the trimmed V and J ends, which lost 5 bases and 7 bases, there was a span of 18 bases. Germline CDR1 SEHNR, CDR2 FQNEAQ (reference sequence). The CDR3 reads CASSPREAGWNEQFF. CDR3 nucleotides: TGTGCCAGCAGCCCCAGGGAAGCAGGATGGAATGAGCAGTTCTTC.

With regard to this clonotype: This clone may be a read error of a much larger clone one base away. The CDR3 reads CASSLWAKTDTQYF. DNA of the CDR3: TGTGCCAGCAGCTTGTGGGCGAAAACAGATACGCAGTATTTT. The J gene is TRBJ2-3, the V gene TRBV5-6; D uncertain. With 1 base removed from V and 3 bases from J, the gap between germline ends came to 9 bases. Germline V gene data show CDR1 as SGHDT and CDR2 as YYEEEE. This CDR3 comprises 14 residues.